This T cell receptor (beta chain) is drawn from a study of CD8 T cells in Susac syndrome. General study findings and limits: The authors acknowledged that their TCR sequencing and HLA analysis involved a relatively small number of individuals.

With random hexamers, about 0.5 to 1 ug RNA was reverse transcribed. The authors amplified TCR beta CDR3 across 54 Vbeta and 13 Jbeta using immunoSEQ multiplex PCR. A single record per CDR3 protein comes from TCRdb applying MiXCR to the immunoSEQ multiplex PCR reads. Of fewer than 350,000 distinct CDR3 sequences listed, about 89% are singletons. On this clonotype: Its specificity is not known.

The CDR3 runs 14 residues. Trimming removed 2 bases from V and 8 bases from J; junction bases left unmatched: 6. Germline-derived CDR1 and CDR2 are MNHEY and SMNVEV (reference sequence). The chain combines TRBV27 with TRBJ2-1; TRBD1 aligns across 7 bases. The TCR was taken from a human donor with multiple sclerosis. Sequencing was performed on CD8+ T cells from PBMCs. CDR3 loop: CASSLGRGSYEQFF. CDR3 coding DNA: TGTGCCAGCAGTTTAGGCAGGGGGTCGTATGAGCAGTTCTTC.